This TCR beta chain was retrieved from a study of shared clonotypes between healthy human individuals. Donors were healthy HIV-negative adults without recent acute infections or vaccinations. V lost 10 bases to trimming and J lost 7 bases; unmatched junction nucleotides: 10. Germline loops: CDR1 SGHTA, CDR2 FQGNSA. This CDR3 comprises 12 residues. The assay ran at deep level. Here immunoSEQ multiplex PCR was the method, and the copy in TCRdb shows in-frame clones only, minus some. The repertoire has about 690,000 clones, 90% of them found once; the top ten carry roughly 36%. The sample consisted of memory CD8+ T cells from PBMCs. Subset meaning: CD45RO+ cells pooled with CCR7-negative TemRA cells. J is TRBJ2-7 and V is TRBV7-2, with 7 bases matching TRBD2. This receptor was taken from a young man in good health. Some clones in this sample may be carry-over from other donors' samples. The CDR3 reads CAIKASGVEQYF. As DNA, the CDR3 is TGTGCCATAAAGGCCAGCGGGGTGGAGCAGTACTTC.